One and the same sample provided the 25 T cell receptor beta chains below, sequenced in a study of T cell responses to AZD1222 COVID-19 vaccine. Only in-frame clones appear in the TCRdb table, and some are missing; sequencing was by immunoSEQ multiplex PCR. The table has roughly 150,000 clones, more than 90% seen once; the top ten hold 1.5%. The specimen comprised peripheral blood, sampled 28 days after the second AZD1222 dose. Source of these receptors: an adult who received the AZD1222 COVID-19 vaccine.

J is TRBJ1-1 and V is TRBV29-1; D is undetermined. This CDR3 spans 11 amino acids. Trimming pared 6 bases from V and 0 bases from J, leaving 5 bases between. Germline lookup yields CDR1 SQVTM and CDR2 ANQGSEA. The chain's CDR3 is CSVSVNTEAFF. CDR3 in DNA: TGCAGCGTCTCAGTGAACACTGAAGCTTTCTTT.

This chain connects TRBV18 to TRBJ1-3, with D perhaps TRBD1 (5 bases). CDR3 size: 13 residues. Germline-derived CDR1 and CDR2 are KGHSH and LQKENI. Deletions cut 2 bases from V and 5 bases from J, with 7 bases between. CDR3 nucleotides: TGTGCCAGCTCACCATCGGACAGAAACACCATATATTTT. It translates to CASSPSDRNTIYF.

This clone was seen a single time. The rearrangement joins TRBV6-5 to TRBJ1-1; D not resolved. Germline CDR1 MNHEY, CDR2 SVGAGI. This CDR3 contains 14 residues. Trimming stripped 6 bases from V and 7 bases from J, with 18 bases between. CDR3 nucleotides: TGTGCCAGCAGCACCTCAGGTAGGCGACGTGAAGCTTTCTTT. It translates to CASSTSGRRREAFF.

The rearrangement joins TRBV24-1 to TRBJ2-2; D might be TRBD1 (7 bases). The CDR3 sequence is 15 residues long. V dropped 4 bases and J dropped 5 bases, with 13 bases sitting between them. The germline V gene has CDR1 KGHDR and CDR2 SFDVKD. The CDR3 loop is CATSDTGDLTGELFF. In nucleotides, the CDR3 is TGTGCCACCAGTGACACAGGGGACTTAACCGGGGAGCTGTTTTTT.

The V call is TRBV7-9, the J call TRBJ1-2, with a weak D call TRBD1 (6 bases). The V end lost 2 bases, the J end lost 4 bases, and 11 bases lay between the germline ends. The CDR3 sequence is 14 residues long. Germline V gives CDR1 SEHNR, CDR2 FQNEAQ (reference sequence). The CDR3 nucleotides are TGTGCCAGCAGCTTAAGCACAGGGACCTATGGCTACACCTTC. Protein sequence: CASSLSTGTYGYTF.

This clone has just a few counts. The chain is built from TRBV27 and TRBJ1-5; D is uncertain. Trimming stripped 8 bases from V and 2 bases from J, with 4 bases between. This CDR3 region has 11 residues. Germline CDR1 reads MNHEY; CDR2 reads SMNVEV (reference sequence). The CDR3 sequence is CASGGNQPQHF. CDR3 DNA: TGTGCCAGCGGTGGCAATCAGCCCCAGCATTTT.

CDR3 sequence: CASSRGLRLAGGGETQYF. The CDR3, as DNA: TGTGCCAGCAGCCGAGGGTTGAGACTAGCGGGGGGAGGGGAGACCCAGTACTTC. The V and J genes are TRBV9 and TRBJ2-5, with 13 bases aligning to TRBD2. In germline, CDR1 is SGDLS, CDR2 YYNGEE. The CDR3 totals 18 residues. Trimming removed 4 bases from V and 5 bases from J; junction bases left unmatched: 14.

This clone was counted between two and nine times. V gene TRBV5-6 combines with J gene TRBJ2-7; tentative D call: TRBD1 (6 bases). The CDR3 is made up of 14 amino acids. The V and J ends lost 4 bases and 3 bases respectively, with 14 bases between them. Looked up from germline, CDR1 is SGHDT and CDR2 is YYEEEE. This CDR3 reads CASSLTGHDYEQYF. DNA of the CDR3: TGTGCCAGCAGCCTAACGGGACACGACTACGAGCAGTACTTC.

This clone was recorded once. The CDR3 coding sequence is TGCAGCGGTCATTCAAGGAACACTGAAGCTTTCTTT. Translating it yields CSGHSRNTEAFF. V and J are TRBV29-1 and TRBJ1-1; D unclear. The ends were cut back, 7 bases at V and 1 base at J, with 10 bases in the middle. This CDR3 contains 12 residues. Germline V lookup: CDR1 SQVTM, CDR2 ANQGSEA.

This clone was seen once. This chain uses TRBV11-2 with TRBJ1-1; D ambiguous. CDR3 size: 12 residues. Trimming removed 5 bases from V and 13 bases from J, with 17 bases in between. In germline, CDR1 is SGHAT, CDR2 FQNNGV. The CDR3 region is CASSNRLSPGFF. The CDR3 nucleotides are TGTGCCAGCAGCAACCGCCTCTCCCCGGGTTTCTTT.

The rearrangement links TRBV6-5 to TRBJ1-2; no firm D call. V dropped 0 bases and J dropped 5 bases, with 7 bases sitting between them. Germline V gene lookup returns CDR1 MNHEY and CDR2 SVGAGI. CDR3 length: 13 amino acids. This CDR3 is CASSYSDQYGYTF. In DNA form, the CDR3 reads TGTGCCAGCAGTTACTCGGACCAATATGGCTACACCTTC.

Written as DNA, the CDR3 is TGTGCCTGGAGTGCCCTTCTCAGTTCTCTACTAGGAGGTGAGCAGTTCTTC. Protein product: CAWSALLSSLLGGEQFF. The V call is TRBV30, the J call TRBJ2-1, with D perhaps TRBD2 (5 bases). The V end lost 1 base, the J end lost 9 bases, and 25 bases lay between the germline ends. CDR1 GTSNPN and CDR2 SVGIG come from the germline V gene (reference sequence). The CDR3 totals 17 residues.

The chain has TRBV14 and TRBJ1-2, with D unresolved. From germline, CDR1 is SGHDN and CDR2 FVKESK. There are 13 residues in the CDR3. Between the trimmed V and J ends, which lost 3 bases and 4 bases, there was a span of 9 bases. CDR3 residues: CASSHGRVYGYTF. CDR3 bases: TGTGCCAGCAGCCACGGACGTGTCTATGGCTACACCTTC.

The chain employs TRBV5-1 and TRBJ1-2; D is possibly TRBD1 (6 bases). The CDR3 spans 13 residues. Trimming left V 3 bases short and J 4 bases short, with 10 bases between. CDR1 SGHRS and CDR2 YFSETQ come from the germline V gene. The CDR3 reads CASSWDKSYGYTF. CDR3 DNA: TGCGCCAGCAGCTGGGACAAATCCTATGGCTACACCTTC.

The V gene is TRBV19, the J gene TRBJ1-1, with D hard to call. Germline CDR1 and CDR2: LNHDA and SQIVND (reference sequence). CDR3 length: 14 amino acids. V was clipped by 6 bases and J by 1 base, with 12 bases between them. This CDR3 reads CASRIDNRNTEAFF. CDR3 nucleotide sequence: TGTGCCAGTAGGATTGACAATCGGAACACTGAAGCTTTCTTT.

CDR3 region: CASRLSGPRAGELFF. CDR3 DNA sequence: TGTGCCAGCAGACTGAGCGGACCGCGGGCCGGGGAGCTGTTTTTT. The chain joins TRBV3-1 (or the pseudogene TRBV3-2) to TRBJ2-2, with TRBD2 as a possible D gene (5 bases). The V end lost 6 bases, the J end lost 6 bases, and 17 bases lay between the germline ends. There are 15 residues in the CDR3. Germline loops: CDR1 LGHDT, CDR2 YNNKEL (reference sequence).

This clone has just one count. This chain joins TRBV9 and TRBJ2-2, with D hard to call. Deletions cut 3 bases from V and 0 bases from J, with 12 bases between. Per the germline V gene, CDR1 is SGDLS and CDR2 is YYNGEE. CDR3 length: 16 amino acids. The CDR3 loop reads CASSARGHANTGELFF. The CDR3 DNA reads TGTGCCAGCAGCGCCCGAGGCCACGCGAACACCGGGGAGCTGTTTTTT.

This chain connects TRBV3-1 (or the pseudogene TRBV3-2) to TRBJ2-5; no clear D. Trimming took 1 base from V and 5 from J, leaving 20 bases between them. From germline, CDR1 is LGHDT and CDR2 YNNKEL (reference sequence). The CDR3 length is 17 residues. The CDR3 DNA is TGTGCCAGCAGCCAAGGGTCCCTAGACAACATTCATGAGACCCAGTACTTC. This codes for CASSQGSLDNIHETQYF.

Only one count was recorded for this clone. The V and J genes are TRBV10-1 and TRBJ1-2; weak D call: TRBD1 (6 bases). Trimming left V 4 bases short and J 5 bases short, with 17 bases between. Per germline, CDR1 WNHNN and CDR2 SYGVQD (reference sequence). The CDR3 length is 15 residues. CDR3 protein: CASSVLYGGLYGYTF. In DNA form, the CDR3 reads TGCGCCAGCAGTGTACTATACGGGGGGCTATATGGCTACACCTTC.

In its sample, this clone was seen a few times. CDR3 DNA sequence: TGTGCCAGCAGTCGACCCCCCTACGAGCAGTACTTC. Translated, it gives CASSRPPYEQYF. V and J are TRBV5-4 and TRBJ2-7; D uncertain. The CDR3 loop spans 12 amino acids. V was pared by 5 bases and J by 2 bases, with 8 bases between. Looked up from germline, CDR1 is SGHNT and CDR2 is YYREEE (reference sequence).

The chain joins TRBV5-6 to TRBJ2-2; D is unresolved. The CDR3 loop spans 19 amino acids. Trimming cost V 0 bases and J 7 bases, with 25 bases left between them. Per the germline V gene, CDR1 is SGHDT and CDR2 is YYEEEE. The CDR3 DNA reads TGTGCCAGCAGCTTGGGTCTTGGCGGCTTAAGGACGTCAGGCGGGGAGCTGTTTTTT. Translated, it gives CASSLGLGGLRTSGGELFF. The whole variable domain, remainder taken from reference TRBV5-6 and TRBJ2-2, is DAGVTQSPTHLIKTRGQQVTLRCSPKSGHDTVSWYQQALGQGPQFIFQYYEEEERQRGNFPDRFSGHQFPNYSSELNVNALLLGDSALYLCASSLGLGGLRTSGGELFFGEGSRLTVL.

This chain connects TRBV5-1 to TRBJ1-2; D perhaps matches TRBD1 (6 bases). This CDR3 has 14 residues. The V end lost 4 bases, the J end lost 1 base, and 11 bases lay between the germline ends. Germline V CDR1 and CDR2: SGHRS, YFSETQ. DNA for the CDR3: TGCGCCAGCAGCCCCGGGACACTTAACTATGGCTACACCTTC. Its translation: CASSPGTLNYGYTF.

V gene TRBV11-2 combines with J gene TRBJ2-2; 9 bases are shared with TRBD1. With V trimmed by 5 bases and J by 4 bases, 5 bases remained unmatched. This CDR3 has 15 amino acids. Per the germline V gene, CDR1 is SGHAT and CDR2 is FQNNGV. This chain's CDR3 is CASSSPGQGTGELFF. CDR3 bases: TGTGCCAGCAGCAGTCCGGGACAGGGCACCGGGGAGCTGTTTTTT.

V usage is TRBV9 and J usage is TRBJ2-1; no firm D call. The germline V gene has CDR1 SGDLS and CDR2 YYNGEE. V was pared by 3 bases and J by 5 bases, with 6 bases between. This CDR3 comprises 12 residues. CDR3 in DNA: TGTGCCAGCAGCGGCAATAACAATGAGCAGTTCTTC. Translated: CASSGNNNEQFF.

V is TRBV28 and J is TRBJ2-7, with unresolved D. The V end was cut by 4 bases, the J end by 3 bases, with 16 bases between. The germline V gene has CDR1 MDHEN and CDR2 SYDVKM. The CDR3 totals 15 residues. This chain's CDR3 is CASSSPNVGNYEQYF. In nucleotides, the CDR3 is TGTGCCAGCAGTTCACCTAATGTGGGTAACTACGAGCAGTACTTC.